The 17 T cell receptor beta chains listed next were all sequenced from one sample in a study of T cell repertoires in cytomegalovirus infection. Antigens of these TCRs are unknown. From the reads, TCRdb called clonotypes with MiXCR, one entry per CDR3 protein. The sample contains about 480,000 distinct CDR3 sequences, 25% to 35% of which appear only once. The input for sequencing was cultured PBMCs, taken from culture after CMV antigen stimulation. The receptors were gathered from a human donor in good health (CMV status not recorded). Some clones in this sample may be carry-over from other donors' samples.

Notes on this clonotype: The junction does not match germline at one end; this may be a read error. The CDR3 sequence: CASSLPGQGADTQYF. The CDR3 DNA is TGTGCCAGCAGCTTACCGGGACAGGGAGCAGATACGCAGTATTTT. The chain carries TRBV5-3 and TRBJ2-3, with TRBD1 matching 9 bases. TRBV5-3 is filed as an ORF, its function uncertain. The CDR3 is made up of 15 amino acids.

This clonotype was counted a few times. This chain links TRBV28 with TRBJ2-1; 12 nucleotides align to TRBD1. The junction had 10 bases not matched to a gene; V was cut back by 7 bases and J by 6 bases. This CDR3 is 16 amino acids long. Germline V gives CDR1 MDHEN, CDR2 SYDVKM. DNA of the CDR3: TGTGCCAGCACTCACGAGCCGGGACAGGGGGCCAATGAGCAGTTCTTC. Residues: CASTHEPGQGANEQFF.

This chain links TRBV6-5 with TRBJ2-1; 8 nucleotides agree with TRBD2. The CDR3 covers 15 residues. V lost 2 bases, J lost 3 bases, and 3 bases stayed unmatched. Germline values: CDR1 MNHEY, CDR2 SVGAGI. The CDR3 is CASSYTGLDYNEQFF. DNA for the CDR3: TGTGCCAGCAGTTACACGGGACTAGACTACAATGAGCAGTTCTTC.

A single count supports this clonotype. V gene TRBV19 combines with J gene TRBJ1-5, with 8 bases aligning to TRBD1. This CDR3 has 16 residues. Trimming removed 10 bases from V and 7 bases from J; junction bases left unmatched: 18. Germline CDR1 is LNHDA and CDR2 is SQIVND (reference sequence). As DNA, the CDR3 is TGTGCCACCGAAATAAGGGGTCAGGGGGCACAGCAGCCCCAGCATTTT. As protein: CATEIRGQGAQQPQHF.

The V gene is TRBV19, the J gene TRBJ2-5; TRBD1 agrees at 9 bases. The trim removed 3 bases at V and 6 bases at J, leaving 8 bases unmatched. The germline V gene has CDR1 LNHDA and CDR2 SQIVND (reference sequence). The CDR3 covers 15 residues. CDR3 in amino acids: CASSITGGPTKTQYF. The CDR3 DNA follows: TGTGCCAGTAGTATTACAGGGGGCCCGACGAAGACCCAGTACTTC.

V and J are TRBV7-6 and TRBJ2-1; possibly TRBD1 or TRBD2 for D (5 bases each). The CDR3 contains 11 residues. Deletions cut 4 bases from V and 14 bases from J, with 12 bases between. Germline loops: CDR1 SGHVS, CDR2 FNYEAQ. The CDR3 protein is CASSSGTIEFF. CDR3 in DNA: TGTGCCAGCAGCTCGGGGACGATCGAGTTCTTC. Together with reference TRBV7-6 and TRBJ2-1, the CDR3 gives the full variable domain: GAGVSQSPRYKVTKRGQDVALRCDPISGHVSLYWYRQALGQGPEFLTYFNYEAQQDKSGLPNDRFSAERPEGSISTLTIQRTEQRDSAMYRCASSSGTIEFFGPGTRLTVL.

This clonotype has more than one count but fewer than ten. The chain links TRBV27 to TRBJ1-2; 7 nucleotides line up with TRBD1. V gave up 6 bases and J gave up 4 bases; unmatched junction bases: 11. The CDR3 is 15 amino acids. Germline V lookup: CDR1 MNHEY, CDR2 SMNVEV (reference sequence). The CDR3 coding sequence is TGTGCCAGCAGCCCCCGGGAGGGGGCTATCTATGGCTACACCTTC. Protein sequence: CASSPREGAIYGYTF.

This clonotype has more than one count but fewer than ten. CDR3 sequence reads: CSGMRESSTDTQYF. In DNA form, the CDR3 reads TGCAGTGGTATGAGGGAGTCGAGCACAGATACGCAGTATTTT. The gene calls are TRBV20-1 and TRBJ2-3; D perhaps matches TRBD2 (5 bases). The V gene's germline CDR1 is DFQATT and CDR2 SNEGSKA (reference sequence). The CDR3 sequence is 14 residues long. Trimming removed 7 bases from V and 0 bases from J, with 14 bases in between.

This clonotype was seen a handful of times. This chain uses TRBV12-3 or TRBV12-4 with TRBJ1-1, with 7 bases matching TRBD1. J was trimmed by 5 bases and V by 7 bases; bases with no gene match: 7. The CDR3 spans 13 residues. The CDR3 spells CASTNQGGTEAFF. Written as DNA, the CDR3 is TGTGCCAGCACAAATCAGGGGGGTACTGAAGCTTTCTTT.

This clonotype came up a few times. This CDR3 reads CASRSTGANYGYTF. In nucleotides, the CDR3 is TGTGCCAGCAGGTCGACAGGCGCTAACTATGGCTACACCTTC. The genes are TRBV12-3 or TRBV12-4 and TRBJ1-2; D may be TRBD1 (6 bases). CDR3 length equals 14 residues. The ends were cut back, 6 bases at V and 0 bases at J, with 11 bases in the middle.

J is TRBJ1-4 and V is TRBV5-8; tentative D call: TRBD1 (5 bases). The CDR3 sequence is 15 residues long. Germline V gives CDR1 SGHTS, CDR2 YDEGEE. Trimming pared 3 bases from V and 10 bases from J, leaving 19 bases between. CDR3 residues: CASSSTRGTKGKLFF. For the CDR3, the DNA is TGTGCCAGCAGCTCCACCCGGGGGACGAAGGGAAAACTGTTTTTT. Looking up the rest from reference TRBV5-8 and TRBJ1-4 gives the full variable domain: EAGVTQSPTHLIKTRGQQATLRCSPISGHTSVYWYQQALGLGLQFLLWYDEGEERNRGNFPPRFSGRQFPNYSSELNVNALELEDSALYLCASSSTRGTKGKLFFGSGTQLSVL.

This chain uses TRBV12-3 or TRBV12-4 with TRBJ1-6, with 8 bases fitting TRBD1. The V gene end was trimmed by 6 bases and the J gene end by 5 bases; junction bases not matched to a gene: 3. The CDR3 is 14 amino acids. CDR3: CASRGQGNNSPLHF. Written as DNA, the CDR3 is TGTGCCAGCAGAGGACAGGGAAATAATTCACCCCTCCACTTT.

This clonotype was counted ten times or more. The chain couples TRBV7-6 to TRBJ2-5; 7 nucleotides match TRBD2. Germline values: CDR1 SGHVS, CDR2 FNYEAQ. The junction had 2 bases not matched to a gene; V was cut back by 5 bases and J by 2 bases. CDR3 length: 13 residues. CDR3 coding DNA: TGTGCCAGCAGCGCACTAGCGCAAGAGACCCAGTACTTC. It yields the protein CASSALAQETQYF.

The gene calls are TRBV7-1 and TRBJ2-3, with D possibly being TRBD2 (6 bases). TRBV7-1 is flagged as an ORF with uncertain function. This CDR3 region has 15 residues. The ends were cut back, 3 bases at V and 2 bases at J, with 12 bases in the middle. This chain's CDR3 is CASSSSAGITDTQYF. For the CDR3, the DNA is TGTGCCAGCAGCTCCTCAGCGGGTATCACAGATACGCAGTATTTT.

This clonotype has a single count. V gene TRBV28 combines with J gene TRBJ1-6; TRBD1 agrees at 7 bases. Unmatched junction bases numbered 8, after V lost 6 bases and J lost 6 bases. From germline, CDR1 is MDHEN and CDR2 SYDVKM. The CDR3 has 15 residues. CDR3 in amino acids: CASSPRGQRNSPLHF. CDR3 in DNA: TGTGCCAGCAGCCCCCGGGGACAGCGTAATTCACCCCTCCACTTT.

The table lists this clonotype with a few counts. The chain combines TRBV12-3 or TRBV12-4 with TRBJ2-1; TRBD2 matches at 8 bases. CDR3 length equals 14 residues. V lost 1 base and J lost 8; bases outside the gene matches: 4. The DNA for the CDR3 is TGTGCCAGCAGTTTAGGGACTAGCTGGGATGAGCAGTTCTTC. This translates into CASSLGTSWDEQFF.

This clonotype was seen more than once but under ten times. The V gene is TRBV7-6, the J gene TRBJ2-7, with TRBD1 as a possible D gene (6 bases). The V gene lost 4 bases and the J gene lost 3 bases, with 10 bases spanning the gap. The germline V gene has CDR1 SGHVS and CDR2 FNYEAQ. This CDR3 spans 13 amino acids. The CDR3 is CASSSWTDYEQYV. The DNA of the CDR3 is TGTGCCAGCAGCTCCTGGACAGACTACGAGCAGTACGTC.